Below are 6 T cell receptor beta chains sequenced from a single sample in a study of T cell clonotyping in hematopoietic cell transplantation. The data were produced by immunoSEQ multiplex PCR, yet TCRdb's version contains in-frame clones alone and is incomplete. Of 25,000 to 30,000 clones listed, 82% are singletons. The time point denotes: recipient sample about 28 days before transplant, after cytoreduction. This sample comprised peripheral blood mononuclear cells, obtained before stem cell transplant. The origin of the receptors is a man aged 35 to 55 with acute myeloid leukemia. Some clones in this sample may be carry-over from other donors' samples.

The rearrangement links TRBV29-1 to TRBJ2-7, with TRBD2 matching 9 bases. V was pared by 7 bases and J by 4 bases, with 11 bases of the junction left unmatched. This CDR3 has 14 amino acids. CDR1 SQVTM and CDR2 ANQGSEA come from the germline V gene. The CDR3 spells CSAAGGGGGYEQYF. The CDR3 nucleotides read TGCAGCGCTGCCGGCGGGGGGGGCGGATACGAGCAGTACTTC.

A note on this clone: One junction end does not reproduce the germline sequence, and a read error may be involved. Other DNA sequences of this sample code for an identical CDR3. The gene calls are TRBV30 and TRBJ1-1; TRBD1 matches at 8 bases. Germline V gene data show CDR1 as GTSNPN and CDR2 as SVGIG (reference sequence). CDR3 size: 13 residues. The CDR3 loop is CAWSDRVGTEAFF. The CDR3 nucleotides read TGCGCCTGGTCGGACAGGGTGGGCACTGAAGCTTTCTTT.

The DNA of the CDR3 is TGTGCCTGGACCATAAACAGTTACAATGAGCAGTTCTTC. Residues: CAWTINSYNEQFF. This rearrangement joins TRBV30 to TRBJ2-1; D gene uncertain. The germline V gene encodes CDR1 GTSNPN and CDR2 SVGIG (reference sequence). Trimming stripped 4 bases from V and 4 bases from J, with 11 bases between. The CDR3 is made up of 13 amino acids.

This rearrangement joins TRBV4-2 to TRBJ2-3; 11 positions agree with TRBD2. The CDR3 totals 16 residues. Germline trimming cut 1 base from V and 2 bases from J; bases unmatched to any gene: 2. CDR1 is LGHNA and CDR2 is YNFKEQ in the germline V gene. In DNA form, the CDR3 reads TGTGCCAGCAGCCAAGCGACTAGCGGGAACACAGATACGCAGTATTTT. Protein sequence: CASSQATSGNTDTQYF.

This clone was detected only a few times. The chain recombines TRBV9 with TRBJ2-1, with D perhaps assigned TRBD1 or TRBD2 (5 bases each). Germline V gene data show CDR1 as SGDLS and CDR2 as YYNGEE. The V end lost 4 bases, the J end lost 6 bases, and 20 bases lay between the germline ends. The CDR3 extends over 16 amino acids. In nucleotides, the CDR3 is TGTGCCAGCAGCTCCTACCGGGACCGCGGACGCAATGAGCAGTTCTTC. It yields the protein CASSSYRDRGRNEQFF.

CDR3 sequence (DNA): TGTGCCAGCAGTTTTGGACACCCCTACGAGCAGTACTTC. The encoded protein is CASSFGHPYEQYF. The chain has TRBV5-6 and TRBJ2-7, with D perhaps matching TRBD1 (5 bases). The V end lost 5 bases, the J end lost 2 bases, and 11 bases lay between the germline ends. CDR1 SGHDT and CDR2 YYEEEE come from the germline V gene. The CDR3 runs 13 residues.